Following are 12 T cell receptor beta chains from one sample sequenced in a study of CD4 T cells in relation to SARS-CoV-2 and coronaviruses. The unexposed donors gave CD4+ T cells in about 2011-2018, prior to COVID-19. The cells were cultured for 9 to 11 days before CD4+ T cells were isolated. Produced via immunoSEQ multiplex PCR; TCRdb's table is partial and in-frame only. This sample has under 14,000 clones; roughly 81% occur once, and the top ten carry 17%. The antigens these receptors bind are not known. The sequenced material came from CD4+ T cells from PBMCs, cultured in vitro. The origin of the receptors is a human donor in good health.

The chain couples TRBV3-1 (or the pseudogene TRBV3-2) to TRBJ2-7; D gene unclear. Germline assignment: CDR1 LGHDT and CDR2 YNNKEL (reference sequence). The CDR3 sequence is 17 residues long. The V gene lost 3 bases and the J gene lost 2 bases, with 20 bases spanning the gap. CDR3 loop: CASSHDGTFAAAYEQYF. In DNA form, the CDR3 reads TGTGCCAGCAGCCATGACGGTACGTTTGCAGCCGCCTACGAGCAGTACTTC.

This chain joins TRBV18 and TRBJ2-3, with 13 bases that match TRBD2. The CDR3 has 17 amino acids. V was clipped by 3 bases and J by 5 bases; unmatched bases: 8. The germline V gene encodes CDR1 KGHSH and CDR2 LQKENI. CDR3 region: CASSPGLAGAMGDTQYF. Here the CDR3 DNA reads TGTGCCAGCTCACCCGGACTAGCGGGGGCTATGGGAGATACGCAGTATTTT.

Concerning this clone: This same CDR3 is encoded by further DNA sequences in the sample. This sequence joins TRBV9 and TRBJ2-5; 7 bases fit TRBD1. Germline V gene lookup returns CDR1 SGDLS and CDR2 YYNGEE. The CDR3 runs 14 residues. V lost 3 bases to trimming and J lost 5 bases; unmatched junction nucleotides: 7. The CDR3 sequence: CASSAPAGGETQYF. The CDR3 DNA follows: TGTGCCAGCAGCGCTCCGGCAGGGGGTGAGACCCAGTACTTC.

In its sample, this clone was seen a few times. The gene calls are TRBV9 and TRBJ1-6, with 7 bases lining up with TRBD1. There are 16 residues in the CDR3. With V trimmed by 4 bases and J by 7 bases, 11 bases remained unmatched. The germline gives CDR1 SGDLS, CDR2 YYNGEE. For the CDR3, the DNA is TGTGCCAGCAGCCATCCCACAGGGGTCGGAAATTCACCCCTCCACTTT. Its translation is CASSHPTGVGNSPLHF.

The V gene is TRBV18, the J gene TRBJ2-1; 9 nucleotides match TRBD2. V lost 6 bases, J lost 7 bases, and 13 bases stayed unmatched. The CDR3 length is 16 residues. Germline CDR1 is KGHSH and CDR2 is LQKENI. CDR3 bases: TGTGCCAGCTCGTCCTTGGGGCGGGAGGGCCGTAATGAGCAGTTCTTC. The encoded protein is CASSSLGREGRNEQFF.

The chain is built from TRBV5-1 and TRBJ2-1; a possible D gene is TRBD1 (6 bases). V lost 4 bases and J 0 bases, leaving 14 bases between the germline ends. CDR3 length equals 16 residues. Per germline, CDR1 SGHRS and CDR2 YFSETQ. The CDR3 region is CASSGIGGSSYNEQFF. CDR3 DNA: TGCGCCAGCAGCGGAATAGGGGGAAGCTCCTACAATGAGCAGTTCTTC.

The J gene is TRBJ1-2, the V gene TRBV2, with D uncertain. Germline CDR1 reads SNHLY; CDR2 reads FYNNEI. The CDR3 extends over 14 amino acids. V was shortened by 5 bases and J by 2 bases, with 12 bases between the two germline ends. The CDR3 region is CASSPLDGNYGYTF. The CDR3 nucleotides are TGTGCCAGCAGTCCACTGGACGGAAACTATGGCTACACCTTC.

This rearrangement joins TRBV5-1 to TRBJ2-5; D is perhaps TRBD2 (5 bases). CDR1 is SGHRS, CDR2 YFSETQ, per germline. The CDR3 extends over 14 amino acids. Trimming removed 6 bases from V and 5 bases from J, with 17 bases in between. CDR3 residues: CASTKQTSFETQYF. CDR3 sequence (DNA): TGCGCCAGCACCAAGCAAACTAGTTTCGAGACCCAGTACTTC.

This clone has only one observation. The rearrangement links TRBV11-1 to TRBJ1-3; TRBD1 might be the D (5 bases). The CDR3 totals 15 residues. Germline V gene lookup returns CDR1 SGHAT and CDR2 FQDESV (reference sequence). Deletions cut 4 bases from V and 1 base from J, with 11 bases between. This CDR3 reads CASSSQPGSGNTIYF. The CDR3, as DNA: TGTGCCAGCAGCTCCCAACCAGGGTCTGGAAACACCATATATTTT.

The chain uses TRBV6-5 and TRBJ2-5; D perhaps matches TRBD2 (5 bases). CDR1 is MNHEY and CDR2 is SVGAGI in the germline V gene. The CDR3 spans 14 residues. Trimming took 5 bases from V and 5 from J, leaving 15 bases between them. The CDR3 DNA reads as TGTGCCAGCAGTCTCCCCCGGACGGGGGAGACCCAGTACTTC. Its protein product is CASSLPRTGETQYF.

The chain recombines TRBV30 with TRBJ1-1; D uncertain. The V and J ends lost 2 bases and 6 bases respectively, with 25 bases between them. This CDR3 is built from 17 residues. From germline, CDR1 is GTSNPN and CDR2 SVGIG (reference sequence). CDR3 nucleotides: TGTGCCTGGAGTCAATATCCCCGCCAAGGGATTCTGGCTGAAGCTTTCTTT. Translating gives CAWSQYPRQGILAEAFF.

This clone was seen just once. The chain joins TRBV14 to TRBJ2-2; possible D gene TRBD1, 5 bases. The germline V and J ends were trimmed by 4 bases and 7 bases, with 10 bases remaining between them. Germline V gene lookup returns CDR1 SGHDN and CDR2 FVKESK. The CDR3 runs to 13 residues. In DNA, the CDR3 is TGTGCCAGCAGCCGAGACAGTAACGGGGAGCTGTTTTTT. Translation: CASSRDSNGELFF.